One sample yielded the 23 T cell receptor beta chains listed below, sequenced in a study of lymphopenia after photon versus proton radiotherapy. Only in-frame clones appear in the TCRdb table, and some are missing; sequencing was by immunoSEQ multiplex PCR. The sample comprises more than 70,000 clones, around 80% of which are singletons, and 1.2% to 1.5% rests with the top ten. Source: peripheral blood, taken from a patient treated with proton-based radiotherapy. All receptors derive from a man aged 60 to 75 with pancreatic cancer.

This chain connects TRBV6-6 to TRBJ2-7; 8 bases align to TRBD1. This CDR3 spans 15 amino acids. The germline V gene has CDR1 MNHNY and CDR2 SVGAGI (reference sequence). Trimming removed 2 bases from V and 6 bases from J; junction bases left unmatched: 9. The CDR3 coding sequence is TGTGCCAGCAGTTACCCCCCAGGGGGCATCGGCGAGCAGTACTTC. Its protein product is CASSYPPGGIGEQYF.

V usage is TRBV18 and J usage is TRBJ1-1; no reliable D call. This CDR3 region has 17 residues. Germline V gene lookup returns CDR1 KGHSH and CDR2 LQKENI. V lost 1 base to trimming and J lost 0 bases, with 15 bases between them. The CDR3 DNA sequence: TGTGCCAGCTCACCACTACTGGGGTTTTCGATGAACACTGAAGCTTTCTTT. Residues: CASSPLLGFSMNTEAFF.

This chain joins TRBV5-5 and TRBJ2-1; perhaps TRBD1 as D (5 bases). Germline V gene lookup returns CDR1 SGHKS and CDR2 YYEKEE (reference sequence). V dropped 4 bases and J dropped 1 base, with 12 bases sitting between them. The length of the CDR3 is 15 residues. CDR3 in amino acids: CASSKGQLSYNEQFF. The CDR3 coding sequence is TGTGCCAGCAGCAAGGGGCAGTTGTCCTACAATGAGCAGTTCTTC.

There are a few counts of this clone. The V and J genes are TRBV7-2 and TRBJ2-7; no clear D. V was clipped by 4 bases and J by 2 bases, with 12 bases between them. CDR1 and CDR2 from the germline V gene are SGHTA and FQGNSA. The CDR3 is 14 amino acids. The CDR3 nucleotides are TGTGCCAGCAGCTGGAGTCTTGACACCTACGAGCAGTACTTC. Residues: CASSWSLDTYEQYF.

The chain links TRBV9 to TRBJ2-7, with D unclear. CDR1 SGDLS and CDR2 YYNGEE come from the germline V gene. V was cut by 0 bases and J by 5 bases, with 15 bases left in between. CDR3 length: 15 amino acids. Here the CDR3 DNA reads TGTGCCAGCAGCGTAGATGGCAGGATAGGGAACGAGCAGTACTTC. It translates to CASSVDGRIGNEQYF.

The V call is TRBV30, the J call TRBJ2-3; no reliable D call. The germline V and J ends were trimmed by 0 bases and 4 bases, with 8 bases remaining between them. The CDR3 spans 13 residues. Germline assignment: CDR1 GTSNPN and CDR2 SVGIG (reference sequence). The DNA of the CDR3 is TGTGCCTGGAGTGTCCTAGTCTCAGATACGCAGTATTTT. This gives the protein CAWSVLVSDTQYF.

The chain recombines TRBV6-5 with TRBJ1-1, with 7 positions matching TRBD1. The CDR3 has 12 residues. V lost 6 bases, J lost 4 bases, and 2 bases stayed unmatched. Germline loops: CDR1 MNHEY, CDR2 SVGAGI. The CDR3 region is CASRQGPTEAFF. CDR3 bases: TGTGCCAGCAGACAGGGGCCCACTGAAGCTTTCTTT.

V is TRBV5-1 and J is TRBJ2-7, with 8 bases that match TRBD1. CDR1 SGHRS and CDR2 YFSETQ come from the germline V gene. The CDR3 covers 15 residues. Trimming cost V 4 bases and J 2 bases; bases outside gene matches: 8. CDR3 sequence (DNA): TGCGCCAGCAGCCCGGAGGGGACAGGCACCTACGAGCAGTACTTC. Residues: CASSPEGTGTYEQYF.

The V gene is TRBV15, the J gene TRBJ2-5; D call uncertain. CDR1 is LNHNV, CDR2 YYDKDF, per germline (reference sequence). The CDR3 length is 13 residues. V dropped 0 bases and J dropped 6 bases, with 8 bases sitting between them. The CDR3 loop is CATSRDRVKTQYF. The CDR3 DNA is TGTGCCACCAGCAGAGATCGGGTTAAGACCCAGTACTTC.

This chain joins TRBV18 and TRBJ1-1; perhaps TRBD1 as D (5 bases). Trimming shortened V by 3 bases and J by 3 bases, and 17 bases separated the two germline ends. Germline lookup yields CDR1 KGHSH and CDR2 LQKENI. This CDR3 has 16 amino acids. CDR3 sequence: CASSPKTTGTYTEAFF. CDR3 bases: TGTGCCAGCTCACCGAAAACTACCGGGACCTACACTGAAGCTTTCTTT. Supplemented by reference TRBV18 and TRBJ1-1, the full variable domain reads NAGVMQNPRHLVRRRGQEARLRCSPMKGHSHVYWYRQLPEEGLKFMVYLQKENIIDESGMPKERFSAEFPKEGPSILRIQQVVRGDSAAYFCASSPKTTGTYTEAFFGQGTRLTVV.

CDR3 sequence: CASSRGLAGENTGELFF. The CDR3 DNA follows: TGTGCCAGTAGTAGGGGACTAGCGGGGGAGAACACCGGGGAGCTGTTTTTT. J is TRBJ2-2 and V is TRBV19, with TRBD2 matching 14 bases. The V and J ends lost 4 bases and 1 base, in that order; junction bases with no gene match: 2. CDR1 and CDR2 from the germline V gene are LNHDA and SQIVND (reference sequence). This CDR3 comprises 17 residues.

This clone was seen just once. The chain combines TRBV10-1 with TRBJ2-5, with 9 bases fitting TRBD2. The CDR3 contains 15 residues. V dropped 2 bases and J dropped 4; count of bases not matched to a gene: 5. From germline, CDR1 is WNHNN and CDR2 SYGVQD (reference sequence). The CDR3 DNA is TGCGCCAGCAGTGAGGGGACTAGCCGGGGAGAGACCCAGTACTTC. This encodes CASSEGTSRGETQYF.

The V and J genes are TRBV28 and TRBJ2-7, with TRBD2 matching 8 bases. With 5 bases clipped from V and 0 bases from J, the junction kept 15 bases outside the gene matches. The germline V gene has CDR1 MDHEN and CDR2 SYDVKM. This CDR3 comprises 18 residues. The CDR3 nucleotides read TGTGCCAGCAGTCCCCGGACGGGGGGGCGACGAAGCTCCTACGAGCAGTACTTC. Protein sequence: CASSPRTGGRRSSYEQYF.

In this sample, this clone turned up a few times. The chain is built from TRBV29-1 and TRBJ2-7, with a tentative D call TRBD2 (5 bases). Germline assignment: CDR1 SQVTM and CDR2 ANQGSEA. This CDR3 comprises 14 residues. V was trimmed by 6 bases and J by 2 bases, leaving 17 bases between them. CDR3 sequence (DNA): TGCAGCGTCCAAGGACTCGTCCTTCCCTACGAGCAGTACTTC. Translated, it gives CSVQGLVLPYEQYF.

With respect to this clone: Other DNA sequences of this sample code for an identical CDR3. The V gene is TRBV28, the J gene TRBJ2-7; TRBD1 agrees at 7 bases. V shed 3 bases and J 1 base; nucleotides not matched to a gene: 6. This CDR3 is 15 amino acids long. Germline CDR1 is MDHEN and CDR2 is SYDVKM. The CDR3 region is CASSFRQGGSYEQYF. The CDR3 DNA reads TGTGCCAGCAGTTTCCGACAGGGTGGGTCCTACGAGCAGTACTTC.

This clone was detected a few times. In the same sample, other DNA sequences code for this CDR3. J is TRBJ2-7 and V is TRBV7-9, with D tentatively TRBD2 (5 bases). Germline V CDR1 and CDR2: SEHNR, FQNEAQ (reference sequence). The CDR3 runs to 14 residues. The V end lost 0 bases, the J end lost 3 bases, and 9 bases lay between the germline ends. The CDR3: CASSLARGYYEQYF. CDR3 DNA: TGTGCCAGCAGCTTAGCCCGGGGATACTACGAGCAGTACTTC.

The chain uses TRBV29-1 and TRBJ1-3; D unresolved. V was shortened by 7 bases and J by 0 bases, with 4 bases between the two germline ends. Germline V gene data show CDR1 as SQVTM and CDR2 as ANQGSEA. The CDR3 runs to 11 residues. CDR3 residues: CSGYSGNTIYF. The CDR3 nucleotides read TGCAGCGGGTACTCTGGAAACACCATATATTTT.

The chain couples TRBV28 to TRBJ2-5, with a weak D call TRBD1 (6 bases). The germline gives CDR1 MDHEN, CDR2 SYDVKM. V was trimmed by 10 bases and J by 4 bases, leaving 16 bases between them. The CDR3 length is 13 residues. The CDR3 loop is CATDRPHLETQYF. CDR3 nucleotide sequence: TGTGCCACCGACAGGCCACACCTAGAGACCCAGTACTTC.

CDR3 sequence reads: CASRDRGGTDTQYF. CDR3 in DNA: TGTGCCAGCAGAGACAGGGGTGGGACAGATACGCAGTATTTT. This rearrangement joins TRBV6-1 to TRBJ2-3; 8 bases are shared with TRBD1. CDR3 size: 14 residues. J lost 3 bases, V lost 6 bases, and 5 bases had no gene match. The V gene's germline CDR1 is MNHNS and CDR2 SASEGT.

The CDR3, as DNA: TGCGCCAGCAGCCAAGATTTAGACGGACGTCTCTCAGGGGAAGACACCATATATTTT. It specifies CASSQDLDGRLSGEDTIYF. The chain carries TRBV4-3 and TRBJ1-3; the D gene is possibly TRBD1 (6 bases). V lost 0 bases and J lost 8, with 26 bases in between. Germline V gene sequence: CDR1 LGHNA, CDR2 YSLEER. The CDR3 runs 19 residues.

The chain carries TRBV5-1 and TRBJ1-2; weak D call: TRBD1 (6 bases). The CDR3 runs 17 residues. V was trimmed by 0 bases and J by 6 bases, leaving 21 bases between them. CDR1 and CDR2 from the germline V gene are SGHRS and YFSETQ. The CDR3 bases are TGCGCCAGCAGCTTGGATTCAGCGGGCAGGGGACCGGATGGCTACACCTTC. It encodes CASSLDSAGRGPDGYTF.

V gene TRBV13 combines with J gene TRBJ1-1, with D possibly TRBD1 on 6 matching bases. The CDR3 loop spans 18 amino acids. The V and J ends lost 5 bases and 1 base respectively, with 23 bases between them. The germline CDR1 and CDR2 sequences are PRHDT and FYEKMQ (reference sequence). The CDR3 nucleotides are TGTGCCAGCAGCATCCTATCATTTTCAGGGGCGGGGAACACTGAAGCTTTCTTT. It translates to CASSILSFSGAGNTEAFF.

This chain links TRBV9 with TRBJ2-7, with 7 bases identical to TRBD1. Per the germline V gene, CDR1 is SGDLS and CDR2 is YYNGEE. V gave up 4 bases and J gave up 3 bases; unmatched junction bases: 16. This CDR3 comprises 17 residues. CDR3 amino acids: CASSPTGAASSNYEQYF. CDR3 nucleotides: TGTGCCAGCAGCCCCACAGGGGCAGCTTCCTCCAACTACGAGCAGTACTTC.